A single sample is the source of the 5 T cell receptor beta chains below, sequenced in a study of cytomegalovirus exposure and HLA in healthy donors (dated by TCRdb to about 2017). Library prep was done by the immunoSEQ multiplex PCR assay. A mixture of 60 forward primers for TCR Vbeta segments and 13 reverse primers for TCR Jbeta segments was used in the multiplex PCR. The immuneACCESS repertoire file appears here via TCRdb, limited to in-frame rearrangements. These files lack a portion of the clones; in checked studies, under half of the deficit traces to unresolved V genes, and the cause of the others is not known. The sample includes about 160,000 clones, with more than 70% observed a single time. 1.5% of the sample is held by the ten biggest clonotypes. Material for sequencing was PBMCs. These receptors all come from a male donor in good health and CMV-seronegative.

The V and J genes are TRBV18 and TRBJ2-7; maybe TRBD1 (5 bases). This CDR3 is built from 15 residues. Germline V gene data show CDR1 as KGHSH and CDR2 as LQKENI. Trimming removed 6 bases from V and 0 bases from J, with 15 bases in between. The CDR3, as DNA: TGTGCCAGCTCCATGATAGGGGCCCCCTCCTACGAGCAGTACTTC. The encoded protein is CASSMIGAPSYEQYF.

This chain's CDR3 is CASSLIGGRNTEAFF. Here the CDR3 DNA reads TGCGCCAGCAGCCTAATAGGGGGAAGGAACACTGAAGCTTTCTTT. The chain is built from TRBV4-1 and TRBJ1-1; possible D gene TRBD1, 6 bases. V lost 4 bases to trimming and J lost 1 base, with 13 bases between them. CDR3 length: 15 residues. Germline V gene sequence: CDR1 MGHRA, CDR2 YSYEKL.

As concerns this clone: The sample has other DNA sequences that encode this CDR3 too. The V and J genes are TRBV5-1 and TRBJ2-5; a possible D gene is TRBD1 (5 bases). The CDR3 runs 14 residues. Per germline, CDR1 SGHRS and CDR2 YFSETQ. Between the trimmed V and J ends, which lost 0 bases and 2 bases, there was a span of 8 bases. The CDR3 sequence is CASSLGGGQETQYF. The CDR3 coding sequence is TGCGCCAGCAGCTTGGGGGGCGGACAAGAGACCCAGTACTTC.

This chain uses TRBV11-1 with TRBJ2-7; perhaps TRBD1 as D (5 bases). Trimming shortened V by 2 bases and J by 1 base, and 15 bases separated the two germline ends. This CDR3 is built from 16 residues. Germline CDR1 and CDR2: SGHAT and FQDESV (reference sequence). The CDR3 reads CASSLTDSGVSYEQYF. The CDR3, as DNA: TGTGCCAGCAGCTTAACCGACAGTGGGGTTTCCTACGAGCAGTACTTC.

There are a few counts of this clone. The gene calls are TRBV29-1 and TRBJ1-2; 10 bases are a match to TRBD1. Germline lookup yields CDR1 SQVTM and CDR2 ANQGSEA. The CDR3 runs to 13 residues. After removal of 7 bases from V and 5 bases from J, the junction contained 7 bases not matched to a gene. CDR3 residues: CSALRGQGYGYTF. CDR3 sequence (DNA): TGCAGCGCGCTTCGGGGACAGGGGTATGGCTACACCTTC.